Listed here is a single T cell receptor (beta chain). Its antigen is unidentified. A read error may account for a junction end that differs from germline. The data belong to a study of tumor-infiltrating lymphocytes in primary liver carcinoma. For each extraction, RNA and DNA were obtained together from around 20-30 mg of unsorted bulk tissue. Every tumor sample held more than 85% viable tumor cells. The CDR3 is 12 residues long. The germline V gene has CDR1 SNHLY and CDR2 FYNNEI. With a constant-region primer, TCR beta cDNA was made from around 520 ng of total RNA. Employing slightly modified ARM-PCR, three nested multiplex PCR rounds were run, and these gave rise to the TCR beta libraries. PCR rounds one and two used TRBV1-TRBV30 forward primers with a C-beta reverse primer for 10 cycles each. TCRdb recomputed calls from the multiplex PCR reads with MiXCR, one row per CDR3 protein. The profile shows under 200,000 distinct CDR3 sequences, roughly 80% of them singletons.

Study-wide results and limits: Merely about 8-25% of top clones occurred in all five tumor regions.

The origin of this receptor is a man in his forties with primary liver carcinoma and hepatitis B virus infection. This rearrangement joins TRBV2 to TRBJ2-7; D unclear. Sequenced input: tumor tissue from primary liver carcinoma. The CDR3 sequence: CASSVQCREQYF. The CDR3 region has the DNA TGTGCCAGCAGTGTCCAGTGCCGCGAGCAGTATTTC.